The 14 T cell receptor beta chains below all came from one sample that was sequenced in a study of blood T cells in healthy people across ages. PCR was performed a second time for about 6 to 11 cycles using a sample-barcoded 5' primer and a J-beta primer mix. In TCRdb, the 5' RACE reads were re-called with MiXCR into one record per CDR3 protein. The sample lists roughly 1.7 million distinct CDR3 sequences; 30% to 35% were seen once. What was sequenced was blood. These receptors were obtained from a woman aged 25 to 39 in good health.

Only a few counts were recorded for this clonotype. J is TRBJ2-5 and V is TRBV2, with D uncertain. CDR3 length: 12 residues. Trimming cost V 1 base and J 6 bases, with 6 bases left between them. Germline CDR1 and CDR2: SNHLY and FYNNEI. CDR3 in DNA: TGTGCCAGCAGTGAAGATCTCAAGACCCAGTACTTC. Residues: CASSEDLKTQYF.

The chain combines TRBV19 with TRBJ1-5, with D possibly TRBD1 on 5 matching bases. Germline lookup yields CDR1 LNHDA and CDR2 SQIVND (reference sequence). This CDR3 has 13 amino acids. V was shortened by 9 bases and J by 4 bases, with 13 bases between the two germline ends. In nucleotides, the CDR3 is TGTGCCAGCGAGCGGGGCCAAAATCAGCCCCAGCATTTT. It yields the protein CASERGQNQPQHF.

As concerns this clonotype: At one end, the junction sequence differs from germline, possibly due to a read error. In DNA, the CDR3 is TGCGCCAGCAGTTATTCCGGGACAGGGACCTCCCACGAGCAGTACTTC. Its translation is CASSYSGTGTSHEQYF. The chain recombines TRBV5-1 with TRBJ2-5; TRBD1 matches 9 bases. The DNA matches TRBJ2-7 better at its end, which makes the J call doubtful. This CDR3 comprises 16 residues. Germline V CDR1 and CDR2: SGHRS, YFSETQ.

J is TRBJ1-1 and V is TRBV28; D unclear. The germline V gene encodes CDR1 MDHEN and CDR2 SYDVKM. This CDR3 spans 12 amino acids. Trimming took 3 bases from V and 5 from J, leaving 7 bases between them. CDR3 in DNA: TGTGCCAGCAGTTTTATCTCGACTGAAGCTTTCTTT. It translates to CASSFISTEAFF. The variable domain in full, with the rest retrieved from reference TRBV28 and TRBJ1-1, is DVKVTQSSRYLVKRTGEKVFLECVQDMDHENMFWYRQDPGLGLRLIYFSYDVKMKEKGDIPEGYSVSREKKERFSLILESASTNQTSMYLCASSFISTEAFFGQGTRLTVV.

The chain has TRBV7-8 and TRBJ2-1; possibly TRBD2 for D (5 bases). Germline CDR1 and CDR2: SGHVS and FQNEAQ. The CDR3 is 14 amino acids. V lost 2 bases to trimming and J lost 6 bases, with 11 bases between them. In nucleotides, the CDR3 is TGTGCCAGCAGCTTAAGCGGTAGCTTCAATGAGCAGTTCTTC. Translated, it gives CASSLSGSFNEQFF.

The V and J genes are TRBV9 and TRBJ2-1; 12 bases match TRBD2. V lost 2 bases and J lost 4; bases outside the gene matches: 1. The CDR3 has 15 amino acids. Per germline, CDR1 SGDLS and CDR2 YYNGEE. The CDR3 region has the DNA TGTGCCAGCAGCGTGACTAGCGGGAGATACAATGAGCAGTTCTTC. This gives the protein CASSVTSGRYNEQFF.

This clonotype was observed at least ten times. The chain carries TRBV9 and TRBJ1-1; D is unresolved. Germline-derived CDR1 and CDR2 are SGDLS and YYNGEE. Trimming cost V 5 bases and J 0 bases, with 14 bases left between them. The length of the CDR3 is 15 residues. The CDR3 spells CASSSEGSLNTEAFF. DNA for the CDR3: TGTGCCAGCAGTTCGGAGGGCAGCTTGAACACTGAAGCTTTCTTT.

CDR3 sequence reads: CASSAGLAGILQETQYF. CDR3 coding DNA: TGTGCCAGCAGTGCCGGACTAGCGGGAATTCTCCAAGAGACCCAGTACTTC. The rearrangement uses TRBV25-1 and TRBJ2-5; 12 bases align to TRBD2. Germline assignment: CDR1 MGHDK and CDR2 SYGVNS. V shed 4 bases and J 1 base; nucleotides not matched to a gene: 7. The CDR3 loop spans 17 amino acids.

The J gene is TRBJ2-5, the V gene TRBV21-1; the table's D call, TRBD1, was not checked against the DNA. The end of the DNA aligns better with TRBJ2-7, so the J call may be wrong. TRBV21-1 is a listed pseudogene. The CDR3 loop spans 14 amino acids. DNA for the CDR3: TGTGCCAGCAGCAATTACAGGGGTGGCTACGAGCAGTACTTC. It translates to CASSNYRGGYEQYF.

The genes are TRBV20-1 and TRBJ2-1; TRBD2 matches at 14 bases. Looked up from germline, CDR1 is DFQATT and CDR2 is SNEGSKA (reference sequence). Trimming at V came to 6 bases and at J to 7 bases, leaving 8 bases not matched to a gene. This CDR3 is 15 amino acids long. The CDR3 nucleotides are TGCAGTGCGAGGGGACTAGCGGGGGCGGGGAATGAGCAGTTCTTC. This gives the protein CSARGLAGAGNEQFF.

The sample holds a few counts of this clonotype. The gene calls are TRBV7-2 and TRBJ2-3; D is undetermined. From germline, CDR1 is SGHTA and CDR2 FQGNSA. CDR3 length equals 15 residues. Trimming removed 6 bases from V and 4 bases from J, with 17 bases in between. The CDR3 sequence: CASSLRRSGADTQYF. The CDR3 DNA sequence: TGTGCCAGCAGTTTACGGCGGAGTGGGGCAGATACGCAGTATTTT. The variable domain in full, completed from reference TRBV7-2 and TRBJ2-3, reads GAGVSQSPSNKVTEKGKDVELRCDPISGHTALYWYRQSLGQGLEFLIYFQGNSAPDKSGLPSDRFSAERTGGSVSTLTIQRTQQEDSAVYLCASSLRRSGADTQYFGPGTRLTVL.

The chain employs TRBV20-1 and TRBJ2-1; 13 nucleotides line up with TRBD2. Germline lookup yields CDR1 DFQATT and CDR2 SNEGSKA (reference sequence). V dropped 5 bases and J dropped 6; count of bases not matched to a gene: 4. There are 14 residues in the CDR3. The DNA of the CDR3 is TGCAGTGCTTTACTAGCGGGAGGGATCAATGAGCAGTTCTTC. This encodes CSALLAGGINEQFF.

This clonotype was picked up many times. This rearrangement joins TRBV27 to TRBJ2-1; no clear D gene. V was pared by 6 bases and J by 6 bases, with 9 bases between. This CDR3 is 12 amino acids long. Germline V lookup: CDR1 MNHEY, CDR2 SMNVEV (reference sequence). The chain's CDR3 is CASSPAGNEQFF. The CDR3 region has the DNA TGTGCCAGCAGCCCAGCCGGCAATGAGCAGTTCTTC.

The CDR3 is CASSPRGGRNSPLHF. In nucleotides, the CDR3 is TGTGCCAGCAGCCCCAGGGGGGGCAGGAATTCACCCCTCCACTTT. The chain joins TRBV7-2 to TRBJ1-6; 7 nucleotides match TRBD1. J gave up 7 bases and V 5 bases, and 8 bases lay outside the gene matches. This CDR3 comprises 15 residues. The germline V gene has CDR1 SGHTA and CDR2 FQGNSA.